The 10 T cell receptor beta chains reported below all come from one sample, sequenced in a study of T cells in Graves' hyperthyroidism and ophthalmopathy. TCR beta CDR3 region amplification was performed from RNA transcripts. HTBI primers were the set used in a first-round RT-PCR of the TCR CDR3. TCRdb called the multiplex PCR reads again in MiXCR, with one record for every CDR3 protein. The sample has around 340,000 distinct CDR3 sequences, under 25% seen once. Specimen: blood. The receptors shown here come from a woman aged 50 to 60 with Graves' hyperthyroidism.

This clonotype showed up just a few times. The genes are TRBV27 and TRBJ2-5; D uncertain. The V end was cut by 4 bases, the J end by 6 bases, with 6 bases between. The CDR3 is 11 residues long. Germline V gene data show CDR1 as MNHEY and CDR2 as SMNVEV (reference sequence). CDR3 DNA: TGTGCCAGCAGTTCAGCTAAGACCCAGTACTTC. Translation: CASSSAKTQYF.

This clonotype turned up a few times. This chain links TRBV10-3 with TRBJ1-6; D is unresolved. Deletions cut 4 bases from V and 8 bases from J, with 12 bases between. There are 14 residues in the CDR3. CDR1 is ENHRY, CDR2 SYGVKD, per germline. CDR3 DNA sequence: TGTGCCATCAGTGTCGGGCAGAGGGATTCACCCCTCCACTTT. It encodes CAISVGQRDSPLHF.

This clonotype was counted many times. The rearrangement uses TRBV11-2 and TRBJ1-2; TRBD1 matches at 8 bases. With V trimmed by 5 bases and J by 5 bases, 10 bases remained unmatched. CDR3 size: 15 residues. Germline lookup yields CDR1 SGHAT and CDR2 FQNNGV. The CDR3 is CASSHAVQGAYGYTF. Written as DNA, the CDR3 is TGTGCCAGCAGCCACGCCGTCCAGGGGGCTTATGGCTACACCTTC.

The sample holds many counts of this clonotype. The chain has TRBV28 and TRBJ2-7, with TRBD1 matching 8 bases. CDR1 is MDHEN, CDR2 SYDVKM, per germline. The CDR3 loop spans 15 amino acids. The trim removed 3 bases at V and 0 bases at J, leaving 4 bases unmatched. The CDR3 reads CASSFNRGTSYEQYF. The DNA for the CDR3 is TGTGCCAGCAGTTTTAACAGGGGGACCTCCTACGAGCAGTACTTC.

The chain recombines TRBV7-9 with TRBJ2-7; D gene unclear. V lost 1 base, J lost 6 bases, and 10 bases lay in between. Germline CDR1 reads SEHNR; CDR2 reads FQNEAQ (reference sequence). This CDR3 contains 13 residues. CDR3 region: CASSLGRAGEQYF. DNA for the CDR3: TGTGCCAGCAGCTTAGGGCGCGCCGGCGAGCAGTACTTC.

This clonotype has only a few counts. V gene TRBV20-1 combines with J gene TRBJ2-7; possible D gene TRBD2, 7 bases. The germline gives CDR1 DFQATT, CDR2 SNEGSKA (reference sequence). The germline V and J ends were trimmed by 6 bases and 1 base, with 13 bases remaining between them. CDR3 length: 13 amino acids. The CDR3 DNA follows: TGCAGTGCCGAGGGGGGGGCTTCCTACGAGCAGTACTTC. This sequence encodes CSAEGGASYEQYF.

This clonotype appeared a few times. This chain links TRBV4-1 with TRBJ1-2; D perhaps matches TRBD1 (6 bases). V was pared by 3 bases and J by 5 bases, with 16 bases between. The CDR3 is 15 amino acids. Germline CDR1 reads MGHRA; CDR2 reads YSYEKL. CDR3: CASSQPTRQVYGYTF. The CDR3 DNA reads as TGCGCCAGCAGCCAGCCGACTCGACAGGTTTATGGCTACACCTTC.

This clonotype was seen ten or more times. The chain joins TRBV20-1 to TRBJ1-3; 7 positions agree with TRBD1. Germline V lookup: CDR1 DFQATT, CDR2 SNEGSKA (reference sequence). The CDR3 totals 17 residues. The trim removed 2 bases at V and 4 bases at J, leaving 14 bases unmatched. CDR3 in DNA: TGCAGTGCTAGATCACTTTCGACAGGGATGAGGGGAAACACCATATATTTT. This sequence encodes CSARSLSTGMRGNTIYF.

The table lists this clonotype with many counts. V is TRBV5-1 and J is TRBJ2-1; 8 nucleotides agree with TRBD1. The CDR3 contains 16 residues. Per germline, CDR1 SGHRS and CDR2 YFSETQ. V was pared by 0 bases and J by 8 bases, with 10 bases of the junction left unmatched. This chain's CDR3 is CASSLAGTGSMYEQFF. The CDR3 DNA sequence: TGCGCCAGCAGCTTGGCCGGGACAGGTAGTATGTATGAGCAGTTCTTC.

This clonotype was detected many times. V usage is TRBV5-1 and J usage is TRBJ2-5; 9 positions match TRBD1. The CDR3 has 15 residues. Per germline, CDR1 SGHRS and CDR2 YFSETQ. Trimming removed 4 bases from V and 4 bases from J; junction bases left unmatched: 8. The CDR3 sequence: CASSATGGSSETQYF. The CDR3, as DNA: TGCGCCAGCAGCGCGACAGGGGGGAGTTCAGAGACCCAGTACTTC.